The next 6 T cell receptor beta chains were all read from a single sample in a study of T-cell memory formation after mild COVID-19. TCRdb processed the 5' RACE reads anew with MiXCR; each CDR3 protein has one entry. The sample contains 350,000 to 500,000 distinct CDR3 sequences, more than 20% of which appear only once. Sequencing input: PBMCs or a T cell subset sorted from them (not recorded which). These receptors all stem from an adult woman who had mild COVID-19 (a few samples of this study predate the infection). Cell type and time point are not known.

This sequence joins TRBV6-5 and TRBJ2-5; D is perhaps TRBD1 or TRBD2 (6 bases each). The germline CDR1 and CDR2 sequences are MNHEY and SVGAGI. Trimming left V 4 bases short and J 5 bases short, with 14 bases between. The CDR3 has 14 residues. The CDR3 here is CASSFPGARETQYF. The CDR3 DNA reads TGTGCCAGCAGTTTCCCGGGGGCACGGGAGACCCAGTACTTC.

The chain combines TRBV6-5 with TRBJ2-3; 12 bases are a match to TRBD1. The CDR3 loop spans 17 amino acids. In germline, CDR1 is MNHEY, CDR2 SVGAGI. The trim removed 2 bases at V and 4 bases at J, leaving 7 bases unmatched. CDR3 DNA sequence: TGTGCCAGCAGTTACCGAGGGGGACAGGGGGCTGCAGATACGCAGTATTTT. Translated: CASSYRGGQGAADTQYF.

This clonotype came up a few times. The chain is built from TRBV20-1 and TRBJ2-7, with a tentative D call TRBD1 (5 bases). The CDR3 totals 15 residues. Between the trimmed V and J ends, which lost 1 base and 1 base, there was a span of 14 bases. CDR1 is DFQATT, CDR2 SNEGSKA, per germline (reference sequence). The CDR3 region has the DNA TGCAGTGCTAGAGTCCTCCCAGGGATGTCCTACGAGCAGTACTTC. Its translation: CSARVLPGMSYEQYF.

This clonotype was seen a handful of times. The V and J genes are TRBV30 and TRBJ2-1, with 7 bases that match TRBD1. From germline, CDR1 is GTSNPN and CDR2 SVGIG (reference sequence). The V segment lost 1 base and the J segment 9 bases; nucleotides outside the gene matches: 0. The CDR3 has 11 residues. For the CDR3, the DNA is TGTGCCTGGAGTGACAGGGGTGAGCAGTTCTTC. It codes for CAWSDRGEQFF.

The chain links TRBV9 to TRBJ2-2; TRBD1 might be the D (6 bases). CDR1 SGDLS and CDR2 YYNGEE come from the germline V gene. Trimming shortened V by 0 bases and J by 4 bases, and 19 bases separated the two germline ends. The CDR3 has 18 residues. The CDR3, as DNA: TGTGCCAGCAGCGTAGGTGGGCGGTGGGGACAAACCACCGGGGAGCTGTTTTTT. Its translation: CASSVGGRWGQTTGELFF.

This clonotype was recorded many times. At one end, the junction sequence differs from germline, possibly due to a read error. CDR3 DNA sequence: TGCGCCAGCAGCTCCGGGACAGGGTACGAGCAGTACTTC. Translation: CASSSGTGYEQYF. The chain links TRBV12-3 or TRBV12-4 to TRBJ2-7; 9 bases are shared with TRBD1. The CDR3 totals 13 residues.